The source of this T cell receptor beta chain is a study of technical replicates of blood from several donors. The CDR3 loop spans 13 amino acids. Germline V CDR1 and CDR2: SGHRS, YFSETQ. V gave up 1 base and J gave up 2 bases, with 6 bases separating them. Clones were sequenced by immunoSEQ multiplex PCR, and TCRdb holds only the in-frame ones, with some missing. The table lists about 99,000 clones, about 95% of them singletons. J is TRBJ2-5 and V is TRBV5-1, with a possible D match to TRBD1 (6 bases). The TCR originated in a human donor in good health. Sequences were obtained from T cells isolated from PBMCs. The CDR3 bases are TGCGCCAGCAGCTTGCAGGGGCAAGAGACCCAGTACTTC. It is translated as CASSLQGQETQYF.